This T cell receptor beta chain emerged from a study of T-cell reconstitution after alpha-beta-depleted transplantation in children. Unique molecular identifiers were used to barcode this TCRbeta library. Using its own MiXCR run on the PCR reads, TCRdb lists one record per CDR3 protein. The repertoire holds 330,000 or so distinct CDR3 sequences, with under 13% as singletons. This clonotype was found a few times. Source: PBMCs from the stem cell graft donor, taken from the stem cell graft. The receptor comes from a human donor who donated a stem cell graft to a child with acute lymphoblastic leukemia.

The CDR3 DNA reads TGTGCCAGCAGCCGATCCCTTGGTGAAAAACTGTTTTTT. It encodes CASSRSLGEKLFF. The V gene is TRBV14, the J gene TRBJ1-4; D gene ambiguous. The CDR3 covers 13 residues. V shed 4 bases and J shed 7 bases, with 10 bases lying between them. From germline, CDR1 is SGHDN and CDR2 FVKESK.